These 21 T cell receptor beta chains were sequenced from one sample in a study of blood T cell repertoires in COVID-19. Using immunoSEQ multiplex PCR, the repertoire was profiled, and TCRdb retains in-frame clones only, with some absent. This table holds around 300,000 clones, around 88% found once. The sample taken for sequencing was PBMCs or T cells enriched from blood (not recorded which). These receptors all stem from a woman in her thirties or forties who had recovered from COVID-19.

The chain employs TRBV15 and TRBJ2-5, with 7 bases that match TRBD2. CDR3 length equals 12 residues. Per the germline V gene, CDR1 is LNHNV and CDR2 is YYDKDF (reference sequence). The trim removed 5 bases at V and 7 bases at J, leaving 4 bases unmatched. The CDR3 DNA is TGTGCCACCAGCGGGAGGGGAGGGACCCAGTACTTC. Protein product: CATSGRGGTQYF. The complete variable domain, with remaining parts taken from reference TRBV15 and TRBJ2-5, reads DAMVIQNPRYQVTQFGKPVTLSCSQTLNHNVMYWYQQKSSQAPKLLFHYYDKDFNNEADTPDNFQSRRPNTSFCFLDIRSPGLGDTAMYLCATSGRGGTQYFGPGTRLLVL.

The V and J genes are TRBV24-1 and TRBJ2-1; a possible D gene is TRBD2 (6 bases). The CDR3 is made up of 14 amino acids. Germline CDR1 is KGHDR and CDR2 is SFDVKD. V lost 5 bases to trimming and J lost 9 bases, with 16 bases between them. CDR3 sequence: CATSAPQRASEQFF. As DNA, the CDR3 is TGTGCCACCAGTGCCCCCCAGCGGGCTAGTGAGCAGTTCTTC.

The genes are TRBV28 and TRBJ2-7; D might be TRBD1 (5 bases). V gave up 3 bases and J gave up 4 bases, with 10 bases separating them. The germline CDR1 and CDR2 sequences are MDHEN and SYDVKM. CDR3 length: 13 amino acids. The CDR3: CASSLTVEYEQYF. Written as DNA, the CDR3 is TGTGCCAGCAGTTTGACAGTGGAATACGAGCAGTACTTC.

The rearrangement joins TRBV28 to TRBJ2-7; tentative D call: TRBD1 (6 bases). The CDR3 contains 12 residues. Germline CDR1 MDHEN, CDR2 SYDVKM. V was trimmed by 7 bases and J by 3 bases, leaving 10 bases between them. The CDR3 DNA is TGTGCCAGCACCAGCAGGGGCTACGAGCAGTACTTC. Encoded protein: CASTSRGYEQYF.

This sequence joins TRBV27 and TRBJ1-4, with D maybe TRBD1 (6 bases). Germline CDR1 reads MNHEY; CDR2 reads SMNVEV (reference sequence). The CDR3 extends over 15 amino acids. The V gene lost 9 bases and the J gene lost 10 bases, with 24 bases spanning the gap. As DNA, the CDR3 is TGTGCCAGGATTGCTCGCTGGGGGGGCTCGGGAAAACTGTTTTTT. Translating it yields CARIARWGGSGKLFF.

In DNA, the CDR3 is TGTGCCAGCAGCCTACGGGGGGGCAATATGTTGGCCGGGGAGCTGTTTTTT. Its protein product is CASSLRGGNMLAGELFF. This chain uses TRBV7-2 with TRBJ2-2; TRBD2 agrees at 8 bases. The V gene's germline CDR1 is SGHTA and CDR2 FQGNSA. This CDR3 contains 17 residues. Trimming cost V 5 bases and J 6 bases; bases outside gene matches: 14.

On this clone itself: The identical CDR3 is also encoded by other nucleotide sequences in the sample. This chain joins TRBV5-1 and TRBJ1-2; D may be TRBD1 (6 bases). The CDR3 is 13 residues long. V was pared by 0 bases and J by 7 bases, with 10 bases between. In germline, CDR1 is SGHRS, CDR2 YFSETQ. The CDR3 region has the DNA TGCGCCAGCAGCTTGGAGGGGGTTGGTGGCTACACCTTC. This encodes CASSLEGVGGYTF.

The rearrangement joins TRBV27 to TRBJ1-5, with TRBD1 matching over 11 bases. Germline V gene lookup returns CDR1 MNHEY and CDR2 SMNVEV (reference sequence). This CDR3 contains 17 residues. The ends lost 0 bases at V and 6 bases at J; junction bases unmatched: 7. In nucleotides, the CDR3 is TGTGCCAGCAGTTTATCTGGGGGACAGGGGGGTCGTCAGCCCCAGCATTTT. This codes for CASSLSGGQGGRQPQHF.

The chain employs TRBV12-5 and TRBJ2-1; D is ambiguous. Per the germline V gene, CDR1 is LGHNT and CDR2 is FRNRAP. Trimming removed 0 bases at V and 9 bases at J, with 6 bases between. This CDR3 contains 12 residues. CDR3: CASGLVLGEQFF. CDR3 nucleotide sequence: TGTGCTAGTGGTTTGGTACTCGGTGAGCAGTTCTTC.

The chain carries TRBV7-2 and TRBJ2-3, with 10 bases matching TRBD2. Germline CDR1 is SGHTA and CDR2 is FQGNSA. Trimming took 7 bases from V and 2 from J; bases not matched to a gene: 12. CDR3 length equals 17 residues. The DNA of the CDR3 is TGTGCCAGCAAGTTGATGGAGAGCGGGAGGGTCACAGATACGCAGTATTTT. Its translation: CASKLMESGRVTDTQYF.

The chain combines TRBV3-1 (or the pseudogene TRBV3-2) with TRBJ2-3; TRBD2 matches at 8 bases. The trim removed 4 bases at V and 5 bases at J, leaving 17 bases unmatched. From germline, CDR1 is LGHDT and CDR2 YNNKEL (reference sequence). CDR3 length: 18 amino acids. The CDR3 sequence: CASSPSPPRAGDVDTQYF. CDR3 bases: TGTGCCAGCAGCCCGAGCCCCCCGCGAGCGGGAGATGTAGATACGCAGTATTTT.

The chain has TRBV19 and TRBJ1-1; TRBD1 matches 8 bases. This CDR3 comprises 16 residues. Germline CDR1 reads LNHDA; CDR2 reads SQIVND (reference sequence). V lost 3 bases and J lost 1; bases outside the gene matches: 7. The CDR3 DNA sequence: TGTGCCAGTAGTATCCAGGCCAGGGGGCAGAACACTGAAGCTTTCTTT. Protein sequence: CASSIQARGQNTEAFF.

This chain uses TRBV27 with TRBJ2-7; TRBD1 matches 10 bases. This CDR3 has 17 amino acids. V dropped 4 bases and J dropped 0; count of bases not matched to a gene: 9. From germline, CDR1 is MNHEY and CDR2 SMNVEV (reference sequence). CDR3 sequence reads: CASSSNVGTGVSYEQYF. The DNA for the CDR3 is TGTGCCAGCAGTTCGAACGTGGGGACAGGGGTCTCCTACGAGCAGTACTTC.

V gene TRBV7-8 combines with J gene TRBJ2-1; 12 nucleotides line up with TRBD2. CDR1 and CDR2 from the germline V gene are SGHVS and FQNEAQ. J gave up 9 bases and V 5 bases, and 5 bases lay outside the gene matches. CDR3 length equals 14 residues. The DNA for the CDR3 is TGTGCCAGCAGCGCACAGGGACTAGCGGGTGAGCAGTTCTTC. This codes for CASSAQGLAGEQFF.

As to this clone: Distinct nucleotide sequences in the sample also encode this CDR3. The gene calls are TRBV30 and TRBJ1-5; 7 bases match TRBD1. The J segment lost 1 base and the V segment lost 4 bases, leaving 1 base of the junction unmatched. Per germline, CDR1 GTSNPN and CDR2 SVGIG (reference sequence). This CDR3 spans 13 amino acids. The CDR3 sequence: CAWTGGSNQPQHF. The CDR3, as DNA: TGTGCCTGGACAGGGGGGAGCAATCAGCCCCAGCATTTT.

Here the CDR3 DNA reads TGTGCCAGTAGTAAGGGGTATCAGCCCCAGCATTTT. This gives the protein CASSKGYQPQHF. The chain has TRBV19 and TRBJ1-5; D is possibly TRBD1 (5 bases). The ends were cut back, 4 bases at V and 5 bases at J, with 6 bases in the middle. The CDR3 extends over 12 amino acids. From germline, CDR1 is LNHDA and CDR2 SQIVND (reference sequence).

The chain joins TRBV30 to TRBJ2-1; no reliable D call. Germline-derived CDR1 and CDR2 are GTSNPN and SVGIG (reference sequence). The length of the CDR3 is 15 residues. V dropped 2 bases and J dropped 5 bases, with 16 bases sitting between them. The CDR3 spells CAWSPMGRADNEQFF. The CDR3 DNA follows: TGTGCCTGGAGTCCCATGGGTCGCGCGGACAATGAGCAGTTCTTC.

The rearrangement links TRBV9 to TRBJ2-7; 10 bases fit TRBD2. The germline V gene has CDR1 SGDLS and CDR2 YYNGEE. The CDR3 spans 16 residues. Germline trimming cut 3 bases from V and 3 bases from J; bases unmatched to any gene: 9. CDR3 sequence: CASSASLLAGSYEQYF. The CDR3, as DNA: TGTGCCAGCAGCGCCTCTTTACTAGCGGGAAGCTACGAGCAGTACTTC.

This clone was observed a single time. The chain recombines TRBV7-6 with TRBJ2-2, with a weak D call TRBD2 (5 bases). There are 18 residues in the CDR3. With 1 base removed from V and 0 bases from J, the gap between germline ends came to 15 bases. Germline loops: CDR1 SGHVS, CDR2 FNYEAQ. DNA for the CDR3: TGTGCCAGCAGCTTAGTAGGCGGGCTCTCGGCGAACACCGGGGAGCTGTTTTTT. Amino acids: CASSLVGGLSANTGELFF.

DNA of the CDR3: TGTGCCAGCAGTTACTCTCCCGGGTACTACAATGAGCAGTTCTTC. Its translation is CASSYSPGYYNEQFF. This chain connects TRBV6-2 or TRBV6-3 to TRBJ2-1, with D hard to call. Germline V gives CDR1 MNHEY, CDR2 SVGEGT. This CDR3 has 15 amino acids. The V and J ends lost 0 bases and 3 bases respectively, with 9 bases between them.

The rearrangement links TRBV7-6 to TRBJ2-7; 13 bases are a match to TRBD2. V lost 5 bases and J lost 2; bases outside the gene matches: 3. CDR1 SGHVS and CDR2 FNYEAQ come from the germline V gene. The CDR3 runs 15 residues. The CDR3 DNA sequence: TGTGCCAGCAGCCTCGGGACTAGCGGGACCTACGAGCAGTACTTC. Its protein is CASSLGTSGTYEQYF.